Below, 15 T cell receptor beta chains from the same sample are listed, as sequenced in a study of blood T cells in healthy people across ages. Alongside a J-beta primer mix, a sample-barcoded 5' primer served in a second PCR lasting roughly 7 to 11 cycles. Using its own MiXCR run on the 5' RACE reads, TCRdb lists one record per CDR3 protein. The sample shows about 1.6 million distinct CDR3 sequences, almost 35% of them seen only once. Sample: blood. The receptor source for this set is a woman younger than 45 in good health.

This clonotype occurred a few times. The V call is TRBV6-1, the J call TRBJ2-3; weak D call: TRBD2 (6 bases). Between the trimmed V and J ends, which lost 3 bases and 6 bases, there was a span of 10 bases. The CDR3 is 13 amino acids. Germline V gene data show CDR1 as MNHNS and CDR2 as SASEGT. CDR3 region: CASSDRLVDTQYF. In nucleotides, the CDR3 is TGTGCCAGCAGTGACCGACTAGTGGATACGCAGTATTTT.

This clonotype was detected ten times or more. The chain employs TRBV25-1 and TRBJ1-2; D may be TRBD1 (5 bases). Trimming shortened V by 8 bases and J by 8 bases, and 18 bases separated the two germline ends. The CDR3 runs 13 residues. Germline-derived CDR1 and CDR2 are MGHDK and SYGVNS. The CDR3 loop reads CASAPDTAVGYTF. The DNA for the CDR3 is TGTGCCAGCGCCCCGGACACTGCCGTGGGCTACACCTTC.

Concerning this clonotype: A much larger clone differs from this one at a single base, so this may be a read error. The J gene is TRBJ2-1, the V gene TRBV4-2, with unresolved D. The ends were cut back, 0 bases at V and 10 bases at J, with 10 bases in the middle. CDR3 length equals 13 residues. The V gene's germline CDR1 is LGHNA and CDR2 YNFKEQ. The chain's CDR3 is CASSQEGPYEQFF. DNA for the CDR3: TGTGCCAGCAGCCAAGAGGGTCCCTACGAGCAGTTCTTC.

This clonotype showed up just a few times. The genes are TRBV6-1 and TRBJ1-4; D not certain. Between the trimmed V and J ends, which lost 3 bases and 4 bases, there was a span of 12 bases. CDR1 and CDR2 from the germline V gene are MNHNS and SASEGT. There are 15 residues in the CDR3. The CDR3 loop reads CASSDSWILNEKLFF. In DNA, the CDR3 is TGTGCCAGCAGTGACTCGTGGATTCTTAATGAAAAACTGTTTTTT.

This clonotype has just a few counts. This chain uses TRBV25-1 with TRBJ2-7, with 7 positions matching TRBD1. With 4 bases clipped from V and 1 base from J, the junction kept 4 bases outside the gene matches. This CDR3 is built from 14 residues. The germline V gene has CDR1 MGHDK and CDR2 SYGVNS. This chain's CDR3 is CASSVRQGSYEQYF. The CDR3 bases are TGTGCCAGCAGTGTGCGACAGGGATCCTACGAGCAGTACTTC.

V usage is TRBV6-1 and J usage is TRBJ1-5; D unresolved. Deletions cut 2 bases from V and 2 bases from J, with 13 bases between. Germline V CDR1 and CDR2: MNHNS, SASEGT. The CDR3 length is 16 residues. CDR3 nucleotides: TGTGCCAGCAGTGAACGTGGCCAGAAGGGCAATCAGCCCCAGCATTTT. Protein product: CASSERGQKGNQPQHF.

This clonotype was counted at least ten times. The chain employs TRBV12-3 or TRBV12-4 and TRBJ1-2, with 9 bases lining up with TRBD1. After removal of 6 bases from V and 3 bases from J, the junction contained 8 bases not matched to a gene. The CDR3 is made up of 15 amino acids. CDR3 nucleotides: TGTGCCAGCAGCCGGCCGGGACAGGGTTACTATGGCTACACCTTC. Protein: CASSRPGQGYYGYTF.

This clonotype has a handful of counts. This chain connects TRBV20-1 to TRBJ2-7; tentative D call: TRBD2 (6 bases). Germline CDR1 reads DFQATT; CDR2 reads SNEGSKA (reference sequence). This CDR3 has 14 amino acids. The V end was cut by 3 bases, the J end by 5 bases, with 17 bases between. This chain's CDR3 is CSASSGRVKDEQYF. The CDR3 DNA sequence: TGCAGTGCTAGTAGCGGTCGGGTTAAAGACGAGCAGTACTTC.

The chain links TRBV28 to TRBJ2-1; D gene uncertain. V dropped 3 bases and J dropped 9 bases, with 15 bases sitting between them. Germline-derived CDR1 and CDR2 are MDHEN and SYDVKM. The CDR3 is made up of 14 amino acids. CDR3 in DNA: TGTGCCAGCAGTTTGACTTGGGGTATCATTGAGCAGTTCTTC. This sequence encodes CASSLTWGIIEQFF.

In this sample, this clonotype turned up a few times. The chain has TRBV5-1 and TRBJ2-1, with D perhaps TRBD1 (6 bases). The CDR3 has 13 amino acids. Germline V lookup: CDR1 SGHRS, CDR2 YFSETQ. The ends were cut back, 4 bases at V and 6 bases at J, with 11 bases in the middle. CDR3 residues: CASSPAGANEQFF. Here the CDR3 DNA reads TGCGCCAGCAGCCCCGCAGGGGCCAATGAGCAGTTCTTC.

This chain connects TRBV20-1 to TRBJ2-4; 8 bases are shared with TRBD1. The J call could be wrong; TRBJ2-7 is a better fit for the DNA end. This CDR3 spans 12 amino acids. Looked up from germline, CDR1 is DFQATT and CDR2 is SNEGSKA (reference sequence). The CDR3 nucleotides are TGCAGTGCTCAGGGACAGGAATACGAGCAGTACTTC. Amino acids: CSAQGQEYEQYF.

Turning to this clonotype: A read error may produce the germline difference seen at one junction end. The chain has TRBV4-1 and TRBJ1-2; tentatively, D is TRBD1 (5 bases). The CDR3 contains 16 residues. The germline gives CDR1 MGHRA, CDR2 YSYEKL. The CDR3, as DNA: TGCGCCAGCAGCCAAGAAGGCGGGGGAGCTAACTATGGCTGCACCTTC. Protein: CASSQEGGGANYGCTF.

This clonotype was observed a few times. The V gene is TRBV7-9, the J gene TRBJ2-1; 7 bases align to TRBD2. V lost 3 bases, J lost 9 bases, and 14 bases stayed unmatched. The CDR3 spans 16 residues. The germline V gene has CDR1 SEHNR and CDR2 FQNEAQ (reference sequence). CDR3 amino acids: CASSFLEGEGRGEQFF. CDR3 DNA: TGTGCCAGCAGCTTTCTCGAAGGGGAGGGCCGAGGTGAGCAGTTCTTC.

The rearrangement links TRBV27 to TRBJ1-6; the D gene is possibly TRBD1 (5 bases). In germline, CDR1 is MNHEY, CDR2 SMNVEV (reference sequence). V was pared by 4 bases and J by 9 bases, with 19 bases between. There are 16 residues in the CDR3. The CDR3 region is CASSSPFMGESSPLHF. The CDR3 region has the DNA TGTGCCAGCAGTTCCCCTTTTATGGGGGAAAGTTCACCCCTCCACTTT.

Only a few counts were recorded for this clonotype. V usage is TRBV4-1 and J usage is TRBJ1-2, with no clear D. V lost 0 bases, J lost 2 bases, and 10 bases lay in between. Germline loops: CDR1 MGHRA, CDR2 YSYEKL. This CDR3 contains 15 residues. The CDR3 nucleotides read TGCGCCAGCAGCCAAGAAAACAGTCCAAACTATGGCTACACCTTC. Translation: CASSQENSPNYGYTF.